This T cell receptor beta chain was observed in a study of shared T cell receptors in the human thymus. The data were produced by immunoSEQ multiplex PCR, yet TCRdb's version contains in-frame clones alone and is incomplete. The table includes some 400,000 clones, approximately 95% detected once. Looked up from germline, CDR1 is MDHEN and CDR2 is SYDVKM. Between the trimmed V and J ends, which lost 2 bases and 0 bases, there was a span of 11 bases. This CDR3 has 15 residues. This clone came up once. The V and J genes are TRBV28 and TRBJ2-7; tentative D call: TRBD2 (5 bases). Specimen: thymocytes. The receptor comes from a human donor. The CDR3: CASSLRGKSSYEQYF. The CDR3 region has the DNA TGTGCCAGCAGTTTACGGGGTAAGAGCTCCTACGAGCAGTACTTC.